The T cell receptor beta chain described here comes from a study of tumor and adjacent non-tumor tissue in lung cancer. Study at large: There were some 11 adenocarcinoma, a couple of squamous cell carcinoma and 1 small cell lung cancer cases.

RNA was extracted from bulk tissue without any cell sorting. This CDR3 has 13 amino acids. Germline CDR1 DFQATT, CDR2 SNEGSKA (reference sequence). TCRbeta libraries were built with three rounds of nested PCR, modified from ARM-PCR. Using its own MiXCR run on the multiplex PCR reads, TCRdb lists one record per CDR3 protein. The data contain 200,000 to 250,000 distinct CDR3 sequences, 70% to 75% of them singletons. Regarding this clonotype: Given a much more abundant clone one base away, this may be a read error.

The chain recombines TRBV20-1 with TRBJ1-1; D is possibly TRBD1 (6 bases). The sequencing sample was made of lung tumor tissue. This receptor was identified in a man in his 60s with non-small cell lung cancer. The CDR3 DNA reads TGCAGTGCTACCATTAGGGGGGGAACTGAAGCTCTCTTT. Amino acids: CSATIRGGTEALF.